The 15 T cell receptor beta chains below all came from one sample that was sequenced in a study of Ad26.COV2.S vaccination and SARS-CoV-2 variants. Profiled with immunoSEQ multiplex PCR; TCRdb holds only in-frame clones, not every one. The table shows around 300,000 clones, with about 88% occurring only once. Treatment meaning: over 15 received Ad26.COV2.S at low or high dose, single or two shots; about 5 received placebo; per-sample allocation not given. Sampling was performed 63 days after the first vaccine or placebo injection. This specimen consisted of peripheral blood, obtained in a trial of Ad26.COV2.S vaccine versus placebo. These receptors were taken from a person between 18 and 60 years old who received the Ad26.COV2.S COVID-19 vaccine or a placebo.

The rearrangement uses TRBV4-1 and TRBJ2-1; D is perhaps TRBD2 (5 bases). This CDR3 is built from 15 residues. Germline CDR1 and CDR2: MGHRA and YSYEKL. Trimming took 3 bases from V and 0 from J, leaving 9 bases between them. The CDR3, as DNA: TGCGCCAGCAGCCAGACGGGGAGCTCCTACAATGAGCAGTTCTTC. As protein: CASSQTGSSYNEQFF.

The CDR3 DNA is TGTGCCAGCAGCTTAAACTCAATCGCGACTAGCGGGAGTGTGGAGACCCAGTACTTC. Encoded protein: CASSLNSIATSGSVETQYF. V and J are TRBV7-3 and TRBJ2-5, with 12 bases aligning to TRBD2. There are 19 residues in the CDR3. Trimming removed 1 base from V and 5 bases from J; junction bases left unmatched: 14. Germline V gene lookup returns CDR1 SGHTA and CDR2 FQGTGA.

V usage is TRBV7-9 and J usage is TRBJ2-3; no firm D call. CDR1 and CDR2 (germline): SEHNR, FQNEAQ (reference sequence). The CDR3 length is 13 residues. The V end lost 7 bases, the J end lost 2 bases, and 10 bases lay between the germline ends. The CDR3 bases are TGTGCCAGCACCCGACTCAACACAGATACGCAGTATTTT. It is translated as CASTRLNTDTQYF.

The CDR3 nucleotides are TGTGCCAGTAAGGCGGGACAGGGCCGCTACGAGCAGTACTTC. Amino acid sequence: CASKAGQGRYEQYF. This sequence joins TRBV19 and TRBJ2-7, with 9 bases that match TRBD1. Germline trimming cut 7 bases from V and 3 bases from J; bases unmatched to any gene: 7. The CDR3 is 14 residues long. CDR1 LNHDA and CDR2 SQIVND come from the germline V gene (reference sequence).

V gene TRBV4-2 combines with J gene TRBJ2-7, with 7 bases aligning to TRBD1. Germline lookup yields CDR1 LGHNA and CDR2 YNFKEQ. This CDR3 comprises 12 residues. V gave up 2 bases and J gave up 7 bases; unmatched junction bases: 2. The CDR3 protein is CASSQWGQEQYF. CDR3 coding DNA: TGTGCCAGCAGCCAATGGGGACAGGAGCAGTACTTC.

The rearrangement uses TRBV6-1 and TRBJ1-6; tentative D call: TRBD1 (5 bases). V was cut by 3 bases and J by 6 bases, with 12 bases left in between. Germline lookup yields CDR1 MNHNS and CDR2 SASEGT. The CDR3 totals 15 residues. The DNA of the CDR3 is TGTGCCAGCAGTGATACAGCAGGGTTTAATTCACCCCTCCACTTT. It encodes CASSDTAGFNSPLHF.

The chain combines TRBV19 with TRBJ2-1; 9 bases are a match to TRBD2. Trimming cost V 1 base and J 6 bases; bases outside gene matches: 10. CDR1 is LNHDA, CDR2 SQIVND, per germline (reference sequence). The CDR3 length is 17 residues. CDR3: CASSIASWRGGRNEQFF. DNA of the CDR3: TGTGCCAGTAGTATAGCGTCATGGCGGGGGGGCCGCAATGAGCAGTTCTTC.

The genes are TRBV5-1 and TRBJ1-1; possibly TRBD1 for D (5 bases). Per germline, CDR1 SGHRS and CDR2 YFSETQ. The V end lost 4 bases, the J end lost 5 bases, and 18 bases lay between the germline ends. The CDR3 has 15 residues. As DNA, the CDR3 is TGCGCCAGCAGCCGGGCAGGGAAACATCCTACTGAAGCTTTCTTT. Amino acid sequence: CASSRAGKHPTEAFF.

The chain combines TRBV3-1 (or the pseudogene TRBV3-2) with TRBJ2-2; possible D gene TRBD2, 5 bases. V was clipped by 1 base and J by 0 bases, with 6 bases between them. CDR1 is LGHDT and CDR2 is YNNKEL in the germline V gene (reference sequence). The CDR3 is 15 residues long. In nucleotides, the CDR3 is TGTGCCAGCAGCCAAGGAGCGGCGAACACCGGGGAGCTGTTTTTT. Protein: CASSQGAANTGELFF.

The V and J genes are TRBV12-5 and TRBJ2-7; 11 bases are shared with TRBD1. Germline CDR1 and CDR2: LGHNT and FRNRAP. With V trimmed by 5 bases and J by 7 bases, 7 bases remained unmatched. CDR3 size: 14 residues. Here the CDR3 reads CASGRGQGAPEQYF. The CDR3 nucleotides are TGTGCTAGTGGTCGTGGACAGGGGGCGCCTGAGCAGTACTTC.

CDR3 nucleotide sequence: TGTGCCATTAAACCGAACACCGGGGAGCTGTTTTTT. As protein: CAIKPNTGELFF. The genes are TRBV10-3 and TRBJ2-2, with D unresolved. Germline CDR1 ENHRY, CDR2 SYGVKD. The CDR3 has 12 residues. The germline V and J ends were trimmed by 9 bases and 0 bases, with 5 bases remaining between them.

DNA for the CDR3: TGTGCCAGCAGGGGAGCCCTCCCAGGAGGTGAAGCTTTCTTT. It translates to CASRGALPGGEAFF. V and J are TRBV2 and TRBJ1-1; D is undetermined. The CDR3 consists of 14 residues. Trimming removed 6 bases at V and 7 bases at J, with 18 bases between. CDR1 and CDR2 from the germline V gene are SNHLY and FYNNEI.

This rearrangement joins TRBV15 to TRBJ1-2, with 9 bases fitting TRBD1. Per the germline V gene, CDR1 is LNHNV and CDR2 is YYDKDF (reference sequence). The CDR3 spans 16 residues. V trimming: 4 bases; J trimming: 6 bases; junction bases outside the gene matches: 12. In DNA form, the CDR3 reads TGTGCCACCAGCACCGGGGGGACAGGGCGTGAGAATGGCTACACCTTC. Its protein product is CATSTGGTGRENGYTF. Full variable domain (rest looked up from reference TRBV15 and TRBJ1-2): DAMVIQNPRYQVTQFGKPVTLSCSQTLNHNVMYWYQQKSSQAPKLLFHYYDKDFNNEADTPDNFQSRRPNTSFCFLDIRSPGLGDTAMYLCATSTGGTGRENGYTFGSGTRLTVV.

This chain links TRBV18 with TRBJ2-1, with 7 bases matching TRBD1. Germline V gene sequence: CDR1 KGHSH, CDR2 LQKENI. The CDR3 length is 15 residues. Trimming cost V 6 bases and J 7 bases; bases outside gene matches: 12. The CDR3 DNA reads as TGTGCCAGCTCCAAAATAGACAGGGTTTGGAATGAGCAGTTCTTC. This codes for CASSKIDRVWNEQFF.

The chain combines TRBV6-2 or TRBV6-3 with TRBJ1-5, with D possibly being TRBD1 (6 bases). This CDR3 has 18 residues. Trimming pared 2 bases from V and 0 bases from J, leaving 17 bases between. The germline gives CDR1 MNHEY, CDR2 SVGEGT. CDR3 amino acids: CASSYHPGQKNSNQPQHF. The CDR3 DNA reads TGTGCCAGCAGTTACCACCCCGGACAGAAGAATAGCAATCAGCCCCAGCATTTT.